This T cell receptor (beta chain) comes out of a study of radiation and T cells in renal cell carcinoma. The protocol was immunoSEQ multiplex PCR, while the TCRdb copy is restricted to in-frame clones and leaves out a portion. The profile shows around 180,000 clones, approximately 90% of them singletons. Documented time point: blood 4 weeks post-SBRT, at nephrectomy. The treatment denotes: 15 Gy SBRT to primary tumor, nephrectomy 4 weeks later. The germline CDR1 and CDR2 sequences are SGHDT and YYEEEE. This CDR3 is 15 amino acids long. The V segment lost 0 bases and the J segment 8 bases; nucleotides outside the gene matches: 5.

This rearrangement joins TRBV5-6 to TRBJ1-4, with 9 bases fitting TRBD1. The clonotype was recovered from a woman in her forties or fifties with renal cell carcinoma. Source: blood, taken from a patient whose treatment included radiotherapy and nephrectomy. The CDR3 DNA follows: TGTGCCAGCAGCTTGGTAGGGACAGGGAACGAAAAACTGTTTTTT. Protein sequence: CASSLVGTGNEKLFF.